One T cell receptor (beta chain) is described in this entry. Its antigen is still unknown. This specimen comes from a study of identifying expanded T cells in peripheral blood. Study-wide points: Approximately two-week clone count variance significantly increased as total template count grew.

During the collection period, no donor immune events like infections were recorded. Clones were sequenced by immunoSEQ multiplex PCR, and TCRdb holds only the in-frame ones, with some missing. The sample comprises over 45,000 clones, around 83% of which are singletons, and roughly 18% rests with the top ten. The CDR3 length is 13 residues. V gave up 8 bases and J gave up 6 bases, with 14 bases separating them. The germline gives CDR1 MNHNS, CDR2 SASEGT. The genes are TRBV6-1 and TRBJ2-1, with D perhaps matching TRBD1 (6 bases). The clonotype was recovered from a person aged 18 to 75 in good health. Input material: blood. CDR3 sequence reads: CASGSGAVNEQFF. CDR3 nucleotides: TGTGCCAGCGGGTCAGGGGCCGTCAATGAGCAGTTCTTC.